The 15 T cell receptor beta chains below were found in one sample sequenced in a study of blood T cell repertoires in COVID-19. Sequenced by immunoSEQ multiplex PCR; TCRdb stores in-frame clones only, minus some. The sample includes around 190,000 clones, 70% to 90% seen only once; the top ten take 20% to 25%. The specimen was PBMCs or T cells enriched from blood (not recorded which). These receptors all stem from a woman aged 40-49 years in a cohort exposed to, infected with or recovered from COVID-19 (not recorded which).

The gene calls are TRBV19 and TRBJ1-1; TRBD1 agrees at 8 bases. The V gene end was trimmed by 5 bases and the J gene end by 1 base; junction bases not matched to a gene: 9. Germline CDR1 reads LNHDA; CDR2 reads SQIVND (reference sequence). The CDR3 contains 16 residues. CDR3 nucleotides: TGTGCCAGTAGTCCTCCTCCGGACAGGGCGAACACTGAAGCTTTCTTT. This codes for CASSPPPDRANTEAFF.

This clone was seen at least ten times. V is TRBV27 and J is TRBJ2-7; D gene uncertain. Trimming removed 3 bases at V and 5 bases at J, with 11 bases between. From germline, CDR1 is MNHEY and CDR2 SMNVEV (reference sequence). The CDR3 consists of 13 residues. CDR3 in amino acids: CASSLRISDEQYF. CDR3 nucleotides: TGTGCCAGCAGTTTGAGGATTTCGGACGAGCAGTACTTC.

The gene calls are TRBV29-1 and TRBJ2-5, with D maybe TRBD1 (6 bases). CDR1 SQVTM and CDR2 ANQGSEA come from the germline V gene. The germline V and J ends were trimmed by 3 bases and 3 bases, with 17 bases remaining between them. This CDR3 region has 15 residues. For the CDR3, the DNA is TGCAGCGTTGATGGTCTTGGTGCAGGGGAAGAGACCCAGTACTTC. Its translation is CSVDGLGAGEETQYF.

The chain links TRBV5-5 to TRBJ1-4; TRBD1 aligns across 9 bases. Germline V gene lookup returns CDR1 SGHKS and CDR2 YYEKEE (reference sequence). This CDR3 is built from 16 residues. Trimming took 2 bases from V and 8 from J; bases not matched to a gene: 10. The CDR3 nucleotides are TGTGCCAGCAGCTTAGCTCTAGGACAGGGGCAGGAAAAACTGTTTTTT. Translation gives CASSLALGQGQEKLFF.

The chain joins TRBV13 to TRBJ2-5; TRBD2 matches at 14 bases. V trimming: 5 bases; J trimming: 1 base; junction bases outside the gene matches: 3. This CDR3 region has 16 residues. Germline loops: CDR1 PRHDT, CDR2 FYEKMQ (reference sequence). CDR3 region: CASSLGLAGAQETQYF. The CDR3, as DNA: TGTGCCAGCAGCCTGGGACTAGCGGGGGCCCAAGAGACCCAGTACTTC.

CDR3 sequence reads: CASSHPPGGGRQETQYF. The CDR3 bases are TGTGCCAGCAGCCACCCTCCGGGGGGTGGGCGGCAGGAGACCCAGTACTTC. V and J are TRBV3-1 (or the pseudogene TRBV3-2) and TRBJ2-5, with 7 positions matching TRBD2. V shed 3 bases and J 5 bases; nucleotides not matched to a gene: 15. CDR3 size: 17 residues. Germline lookup yields CDR1 LGHDT and CDR2 YNNKEL (reference sequence).

J is TRBJ2-3 and V is TRBV13, with 8 bases fitting TRBD2. J gave up 9 bases and V 5 bases, and 16 bases lay outside the gene matches. The CDR3 consists of 16 residues. Germline CDR1 is PRHDT and CDR2 is FYEKMQ (reference sequence). The CDR3 nucleotides read TGTGCCAGCAGCGGGAGGACTAGCACCCCGAGGAGGACGCAGTATTTT. Protein product: CASSGRTSTPRRTQYF.

This rearrangement joins TRBV30 to TRBJ1-5; a weak D match, TRBD1 (5 bases). V was shortened by 0 bases and J by 7 bases, with 16 bases between the two germline ends. CDR1 is GTSNPN, CDR2 SVGIG, per germline (reference sequence). This CDR3 is 15 amino acids long. CDR3 residues: CAWSVRGGGNQPQHF. CDR3 in DNA: TGTGCCTGGAGTGTAAGGGGTGGGGGGAACCAGCCCCAGCATTTT.

This clone was picked up a small number of times. The CDR3, as DNA: TGTGCCAGCAGCCTGGACAGGGGGCTTAGGACCCCTGAAGCTTTCTTT. Protein product: CASSLDRGLRTPEAFF. The V and J genes are TRBV5-6 and TRBJ1-1; 11 nucleotides match TRBD1. The CDR3 extends over 16 amino acids. The trim removed 4 bases at V and 6 bases at J, leaving 11 bases unmatched. Germline assignment: CDR1 SGHDT and CDR2 YYEEEE.

The chain has TRBV25-1 and TRBJ1-4; a weak D match, TRBD1 (5 bases). The CDR3 totals 15 residues. Germline CDR1 and CDR2: MGHDK and SYGVNS. V was pared by 2 bases and J by 8 bases, with 15 bases between. For the CDR3, the DNA is TGTGCCAGCAGTGAAGGGTCAGGGCCTCAGGAAAAACTGTTTTTT. It translates to CASSEGSGPQEKLFF.

This clone has only a few counts. This sample includes further DNA sequences coding for the same CDR3. V gene TRBV18 combines with J gene TRBJ2-3; D is perhaps TRBD1 (5 bases). This CDR3 is built from 15 residues. Trimming removed 3 bases from V and 3 bases from J, with 13 bases in between. CDR1 and CDR2 from the germline V gene are KGHSH and LQKENI. The CDR3 bases are TGTGCCAGCTCACCTCTACAGGCCAGGACAGATACGCAGTATTTT. Its translation: CASSPLQARTDTQYF. Looking up the rest from reference TRBV18 and TRBJ2-3 gives the full variable domain: NAGVMQNPRHLVRRRGQEARLRCSPMKGHSHVYWYRQLPEEGLKFMVYLQKENIIDESGMPKERFSAEFPKEGPSILRIQQVVRGDSAAYFCASSPLQARTDTQYFGPGTRLTVL.

This clone was counted only a few times. The J gene is TRBJ1-2, the V gene TRBV5-1; possibly TRBD1 for D (6 bases). V lost 4 bases, J lost 7 bases, and 11 bases lay in between. CDR3 length: 12 residues. Looked up from germline, CDR1 is SGHRS and CDR2 is YFSETQ. In DNA, the CDR3 is TGCGCCAGCAGCCCAGGGGTTACTGGCTACACCTTC. Translated: CASSPGVTGYTF.

A remark on this clone: The same CDR3 arises from other DNA sequences in this sample as well. This rearrangement joins TRBV7-6 to TRBJ1-4; 7 bases fit TRBD1. V shed 4 bases, J shed 2 bases, and the junction held 4 bases outside the gene matches. There are 15 residues in the CDR3. CDR1 and CDR2 (germline): SGHVS, FNYEAQ. In DNA, the CDR3 is TGTGCCAGCAGCTCAGAGGGGGCGACTAATGAAAAACTGTTTTTT. This encodes CASSSEGATNEKLFF.

This chain uses TRBV27 with TRBJ2-7; possible D gene TRBD1, 5 bases. This CDR3 has 17 amino acids. In germline, CDR1 is MNHEY, CDR2 SMNVEV (reference sequence). The V end was cut by 1 base, the J end by 2 bases, with 18 bases between. The CDR3 here is CASSLYSSRQLTYEQYF. The CDR3 coding sequence is TGTGCCAGCAGTTTATATTCCTCCAGACAGCTAACCTACGAGCAGTACTTC.

The chain is built from TRBV3-1 (or the pseudogene TRBV3-2) and TRBJ2-5, with TRBD2 matching 7 bases. Trimming removed 0 bases from V and 1 base from J; junction bases left unmatched: 8. The CDR3 has 17 amino acids. Germline values: CDR1 LGHDT, CDR2 YNNKEL (reference sequence). The CDR3 nucleotides are TGTGCCAGCAGCCAAGATCTGGCTAGCGGCCCCCAAGAGACCCAGTACTTC. Translation: CASSQDLASGPQETQYF.